This passage covers 13 T cell receptor beta chains from one sample sequenced in a study of T cell responses to AZD1222 COVID-19 vaccine (dated by TCRdb to the early 2020s). The meaning of the sample's time point label: about 28 days (+/-7) after the second vaccine dose. The treatment or condition tag for this specimen amounts to: meningococcal conjugate vaccine given as trial control. Library preparation employed the immunoSEQ multiplex PCR assay. In its TCRdb copy, this immuneACCESS table keeps in-frame sequences only and misses some clones. Where compared with another copy, unresolved V genes explain less than half of these, and the others have no known cause. The sample table shows 95,000 to 150,000 clones, and around 90% are seen once. Of the sample, 4% to 5% falls within the top ten clones. Sequences were derived from peripheral blood, sampled 28 days after the second dose of the MenACWY control vaccine. The receptors were sampled from an adult who received the MenACWY meningococcal vaccine as a control.

This chain uses TRBV6-5 with TRBJ1-6; D remains unclear. V was pared by 4 bases and J by 6 bases, with 7 bases between. CDR1 MNHEY and CDR2 SVGAGI come from the germline V gene. The CDR3 has 13 residues. This CDR3 is CASSLMFNSPLHF. In DNA form, the CDR3 reads TGTGCCAGCAGTTTAATGTTTAATTCACCCCTCCACTTT.

The chain employs TRBV7-9 and TRBJ2-6; D is undetermined. The CDR3 sequence is 18 residues long. The germline V gene has CDR1 SEHNR and CDR2 FQNEAQ (reference sequence). V was clipped by 4 bases and J by 3 bases, with 19 bases between them. The chain's CDR3 is CASSSTLMAGDGANVLTF. CDR3 DNA sequence: TGTGCCAGCAGCTCAACCCTAATGGCTGGAGATGGGGCCAACGTCCTGACTTTC.

The V gene is TRBV27, the J gene TRBJ2-5; D gene uncertain. With 1 base removed from V and 5 bases from J, the gap between germline ends came to 14 bases. Germline loops: CDR1 MNHEY, CDR2 SMNVEV (reference sequence). The CDR3 runs to 15 residues. The CDR3 nucleotides are TGTGCCAGCAGTTTATTGGGCCTACATCGGGAGACCCAGTACTTC. It is translated as CASSLLGLHRETQYF.

J is TRBJ2-3 and V is TRBV29-1, with 14 bases fitting TRBD2. This CDR3 is built from 18 residues. Per the germline V gene, CDR1 is SQVTM and CDR2 is ANQGSEA. The junction had 12 bases not matched to a gene; V was cut back by 6 bases and J by 1 base. In nucleotides, the CDR3 is TGCAGCGTAGGCTCCGGGACTAGCGGGAGATGGCGCACAGATACGCAGTATTTT. This gives the protein CSVGSGTSGRWRTDTQYF.

The gene calls are TRBV11-2 and TRBJ2-1; possibly TRBD1 or TRBD2 for D (6 bases each). CDR3 length: 15 residues. The germline V gene has CDR1 SGHAT and CDR2 FQNNGV. V was pared by 4 bases and J by 9 bases, with 19 bases between. CDR3 DNA sequence: TGTGCCAGCAGCTATGGGGGGCTAGGGTTGCGTGAGCAGTTCTTC. This gives the protein CASSYGGLGLREQFF.

V usage is TRBV6-4 and J usage is TRBJ2-3; 8 nucleotides match TRBD2. The CDR3 totals 15 residues. Germline V lookup: CDR1 MRHNA, CDR2 SNTAGT. With 0 bases clipped from V and 1 base from J, the junction kept 0 bases outside the gene matches. DNA for the CDR3: TGTGCCAGCAGTGACTCTAGCGGGGGCACAGATACGCAGTATTTT. Translating gives CASSDSSGGTDTQYF.

The V call is TRBV11-1, the J call TRBJ1-5; unclear D gene. Germline V gives CDR1 SGHAT, CDR2 FQDESV (reference sequence). Trimming shortened V by 5 bases and J by 1 base, and 12 bases separated the two germline ends. The CDR3 has 15 residues. Written as DNA, the CDR3 is TGTGCCAGCAGCCTAAATGACGGGAGCAATCAGCCCCAGCATTTT. Translation: CASSLNDGSNQPQHF.

A single count supports this clone. The V and J genes are TRBV3-1 (or the pseudogene TRBV3-2) and TRBJ1-6; 7 positions match TRBD1. The CDR3 has 15 residues. Germline CDR1 reads LGHDT; CDR2 reads YNNKEL (reference sequence). V shed 4 bases and J 3 bases; nucleotides not matched to a gene: 3. CDR3 sequence: CASSRRDSYNSPLHF. The CDR3 coding sequence is TGTGCCAGCAGCCGAAGGGACAGCTATAATTCACCCCTCCACTTT.

The count of this clone is one. V is TRBV2 and J is TRBJ2-3; 16 bases align to TRBD2. CDR3 length equals 15 residues. Germline V gene lookup returns CDR1 SNHLY and CDR2 FYNNEI. J was trimmed by 4 bases and V by 6 bases; bases with no gene match: 1. This CDR3 reads CASRGLAGGPDTQYF. The CDR3 nucleotides are TGTGCCAGCAGGGGACTAGCGGGAGGGCCAGATACGCAGTATTTT.

The rearrangement links TRBV19 to TRBJ1-1, with D perhaps matching TRBD1 (6 bases). The CDR3 length is 14 residues. From germline, CDR1 is LNHDA and CDR2 SQIVND (reference sequence). V was cut by 3 bases and J by 4 bases, with 12 bases left in between. CDR3 amino acids: CASSIQGGTTEAFF. The CDR3 DNA sequence: TGTGCCAGTAGTATCCAAGGGGGGACCACTGAAGCTTTCTTT.

V and J are TRBV19 and TRBJ1-1; D not certain. Between the trimmed V and J ends, which lost 4 bases and 3 bases, there was a span of 12 bases. The CDR3 totals 14 residues. Germline lookup yields CDR1 LNHDA and CDR2 SQIVND (reference sequence). The DNA of the CDR3 is TGTGCCAGTAGTAATCCGCGTCTGGACACTGAAGCTTTCTTT. Its translation: CASSNPRLDTEAFF.

The gene calls are TRBV5-1 and TRBJ1-4; D gene ambiguous. The germline gives CDR1 SGHRS, CDR2 YFSETQ. The CDR3 runs 14 residues. Trimming took 4 bases from V and 3 from J, leaving 10 bases between them. DNA for the CDR3: TGCGCCAGCAGCCTCATTCCGGCTAATGAAAAACTGTTTTTT. It specifies CASSLIPANEKLFF.

In this sample, this clone turned up a few times. This chain connects TRBV10-3 to TRBJ1-5; TRBD1 is a possible D gene (5 bases). V was pared by 0 bases and J by 0 bases, with 15 bases between. This CDR3 contains 18 residues. CDR1 is ENHRY and CDR2 is SYGVKD in the germline V gene. CDR3 coding DNA: TGTGCCATCAGTGAGTCAAGGGGCGACCTTTATAGCAATCAGCCCCAGCATTTT. Translation gives CAISESRGDLYSNQPQHF.